These 21 T cell receptor beta chains came from one sample sequenced in a study of cytomegalovirus exposure and HLA in healthy donors. The PCR employed 60 Vbeta primers together with 13 Jbeta primers. Only in-frame clones appear in the TCRdb table, and some are missing; sequencing was by immunoSEQ multiplex PCR. The sample yields around 99,000 clones, 65% to 85% seen once. Sequences were obtained from PBMCs. The receptors shown here come from a man under 40 in good health and CMV-seronegative.

About this clone itself: Germline and junction disagree at one end, which may indicate a read error. J is TRBJ2-7 and V is TRBV5-6; 8 positions match TRBD2. CDR1 and CDR2 (germline): SGHDT, YYEEEE. This CDR3 has 14 residues. CDR3: CASSPQGIYERERF. As DNA, the CDR3 is TGTGCCAGCAGCCCCCAAGGGATTTACGAGCGGGAGCGTTTC.

The chain uses TRBV9 and TRBJ2-3, with 8 bases aligning to TRBD2. There are 16 residues in the CDR3. From germline, CDR1 is SGDLS and CDR2 YYNGEE. Trimming removed 0 bases from V and 6 bases from J; junction bases left unmatched: 9. CDR3 nucleotides: TGTGCCAGCAGCGTAGCCTCCGGGCGGGGGGTGGATACGCAGTATTTT. Its translation is CASSVASGRGVDTQYF.

The chain combines TRBV2 with TRBJ2-2; possibly TRBD1 for D (5 bases). Trimming shortened V by 6 bases and J by 2 bases, and 13 bases separated the two germline ends. Germline V gives CDR1 SNHLY, CDR2 FYNNEI. The CDR3 has 15 residues. For the CDR3, the DNA is TGTGCCAGCAGCCCAGTAGGGGCTAACACCGGGGAGCTGTTTTTT. Translated, it gives CASSPVGANTGELFF.

To note about this clone: At the DNA level, this CDR3 is encoded by other sequences in the same sample as well. The gene calls are TRBV7-8 and TRBJ1-2; TRBD1 matches 8 bases. CDR1 is SGHVS, CDR2 FQNEAQ, per germline. Losses at the gene ends were 1 base for V and 8 bases for J; bases not matched to a gene: 3. The CDR3 is 13 residues long. The chain's CDR3 is CASSLGQGSGYTF. The CDR3 DNA reads as TGTGCCAGCAGCTTAGGACAGGGGAGCGGCTACACCTTC.

V is TRBV15 and J is TRBJ1-2; D remains unclear. The CDR3 runs 15 residues. Germline CDR1 is LNHNV and CDR2 is YYDKDF (reference sequence). Trimming removed 5 bases at V and 0 bases at J, with 13 bases between. The CDR3 loop reads CATSRDLGANYGYTF. For the CDR3, the DNA is TGTGCCACCAGCCGTGACCTCGGGGCTAACTATGGCTACACCTTC.

The chain recombines TRBV5-6 with TRBJ1-4; 8 bases map to TRBD1. J gave up 2 bases and V 0 bases, and 3 bases lay outside the gene matches. CDR3 length: 16 amino acids. Germline assignment: CDR1 SGHDT and CDR2 YYEEEE. CDR3 loop: CASSLVQGATNEKLFF. In DNA form, the CDR3 reads TGTGCCAGCAGCTTGGTCCAGGGGGCTACTAATGAAAAACTGTTTTTT.

V and J are TRBV14 and TRBJ2-5; 9 bases match TRBD1. The CDR3 sequence is 15 residues long. Per germline, CDR1 SGHDN and CDR2 FVKESK. Unmatched junction bases numbered 5, after V lost 1 base and J lost 5 bases. The CDR3 loop is CASSQVYRGRETQYF. CDR3 DNA: TGTGCCAGCAGCCAAGTCTACAGGGGGCGTGAGACCCAGTACTTC.

The V gene is TRBV28, the J gene TRBJ1-2; D unclear. V shed 7 bases and J shed 8 bases, with 8 bases lying between them. The CDR3 spans 10 residues. Germline V gene lookup returns CDR1 MDHEN and CDR2 SYDVKM. The CDR3 bases are TGTGCCAGCATGGAGAAGGGCTACACCTTC. Translating it yields CASMEKGYTF.

The chain employs TRBV6-1 and TRBJ1-1; D might be TRBD1 (5 bases). Trimming took 6 bases from V and 1 from J, leaving 15 bases between them. CDR1 is MNHNS and CDR2 is SASEGT in the germline V gene. The CDR3 covers 15 residues. In DNA form, the CDR3 reads TGTGCCAGCAGCCAGGGTTTGGTACGGAACACTGAAGCTTTCTTT. Its translation: CASSQGLVRNTEAFF.

The chain has TRBV2 and TRBJ2-2; 8 positions match TRBD2. This CDR3 has 16 residues. V dropped 4 bases and J dropped 2; count of bases not matched to a gene: 6. Germline CDR1 reads SNHLY; CDR2 reads FYNNEI. The CDR3 region has the DNA TGTGCCAGCAGTGGGGTAGCGGGGAGAAACACCGGGGAGCTGTTTTTT. Translation: CASSGVAGRNTGELFF.

This clone has only a few counts. The genes are TRBV5-1 and TRBJ2-2, with D unclear. Germline V CDR1 and CDR2: SGHRS, YFSETQ. The V end lost 1 base, the J end lost 4 bases, and 8 bases lay between the germline ends. This CDR3 contains 14 residues. CDR3 protein: CASSLRDPTGELFF. Written as DNA, the CDR3 is TGCGCCAGCAGCTTGAGAGATCCCACCGGGGAGCTGTTTTTT. The variable domain in full, completed from reference TRBV5-1 and TRBJ2-2, reads KAGVTQTPRYLIKTRGQQVTLSCSPISGHRSVSWYQQTPGQGLQFLFEYFSETQRNKGNFPGRFSGRQFSNSRSEMNVSTLELGDSALYLCASSLRDPTGELFFGEGSRLTVL.

The DNA of the CDR3 is TGTGCCAGCAGTGAAGGAAGGACAGGGGCTCAGCCCCAGCATTTT. This translates into CASSEGRTGAQPQHF. The chain couples TRBV6-1 to TRBJ1-5; 9 bases agree with TRBD1. Germline CDR1 MNHNS, CDR2 SASEGT. Losses at the gene ends were 1 base for V and 6 bases for J; bases not matched to a gene: 4. The CDR3 totals 15 residues.

The genes are TRBV4-1 and TRBJ2-7; D not certain. CDR3 length equals 16 residues. Germline values: CDR1 MGHRA, CDR2 YSYEKL. V was trimmed by 2 bases and J by 2 bases, leaving 16 bases between them. CDR3 DNA sequence: TGCGCCAGCAGCCAACCCCTTTCTGAGACTCCCTACGAGCAGTACTTC. This codes for CASSQPLSETPYEQYF.

CDR3 nucleotide sequence: TGTGCCAGCAGCTTAGGCCCGCGACAGGTGAACACCGGGGAGCTGTTTTTT. Residues: CASSLGPRQVNTGELFF. The chain is built from TRBV11-2 and TRBJ2-2, with D possibly being TRBD1 (6 bases). V gave up 1 base and J gave up 1 base, with 13 bases separating them. Per the germline V gene, CDR1 is SGHAT and CDR2 is FQNNGV. There are 17 residues in the CDR3.

This chain uses TRBV4-1 with TRBJ1-1, with TRBD1 as a possible D gene (6 bases). The germline CDR1 and CDR2 sequences are MGHRA and YSYEKL. The germline V and J ends were trimmed by 2 bases and 5 bases, with 12 bases remaining between them. CDR3 size: 14 residues. The chain's CDR3 is CASSQYNRETEAFF. Written as DNA, the CDR3 is TGCGCCAGCAGCCAATATAACAGGGAGACTGAAGCTTTCTTT.

This chain uses TRBV4-1 with TRBJ1-2; D might be TRBD1 (5 bases). V was trimmed by 4 bases and J by 5 bases, leaving 23 bases between them. From germline, CDR1 is MGHRA and CDR2 YSYEKL. The CDR3 loop spans 17 amino acids. The CDR3: CASSLARIMGQGYGYTF. The CDR3 coding sequence is TGCGCCAGCAGCCTGGCAAGGATTATGGGGCAGGGTTATGGCTACACCTTC.

The genes are TRBV9 and TRBJ1-1; D not resolved. V lost 0 bases to trimming and J lost 11 bases, with 14 bases between them. Germline CDR1 SGDLS, CDR2 YYNGEE. The CDR3 is 13 amino acids. This chain's CDR3 is CASSVGSSPVAFF. Here the CDR3 DNA reads TGTGCCAGCAGCGTAGGAAGCTCGCCTGTGGCTTTCTTT. Looking up the rest from reference TRBV9 and TRBJ1-1 gives the full variable domain: DSGVTQTPKHLITATGQRVTLRCSPRSGDLSVYWYQQSLDQGLQFLIQYYNGEERAKGNILERFSAQQFPDLHSELNLSSLELGDSALYFCASSVGSSPVAFFGQGTRLTVV.

V gene TRBV2 combines with J gene TRBJ2-1; the D gene is possibly TRBD2 (5 bases). V was pared by 6 bases and J by 3 bases, with 15 bases between. Looked up from germline, CDR1 is SNHLY and CDR2 is FYNNEI. This CDR3 contains 15 residues. The CDR3 loop is CASSRLYGFYNEQFF. In nucleotides, the CDR3 is TGTGCCAGCAGCCGACTATACGGCTTCTACAATGAGCAGTTCTTC.

The V call is TRBV18, the J call TRBJ2-7, with D perhaps TRBD2 (5 bases). The CDR3 loop spans 11 amino acids. The V and J ends lost 6 bases and 6 bases respectively, with 9 bases between them. In germline, CDR1 is KGHSH, CDR2 LQKENI. CDR3 coding DNA: TGTGCCAGCTCCCAAGCGGCCGAGCAGTACTTC. It is translated as CASSQAAEQYF.

The rearrangement links TRBV2 to TRBJ1-1; 7 nucleotides align to TRBD1. The CDR3 spans 11 residues. The germline V gene encodes CDR1 SNHLY and CDR2 FYNNEI. V was clipped by 9 bases and J by 10 bases; unmatched bases: 8. DNA for the CDR3: TGTGCCAGGGGGACAGAGACTACAGCTTTCTTT. Its protein is CARGTETTAFF.

This chain links TRBV7-8 with TRBJ2-4, with 9 bases matching TRBD1. Germline CDR1 is SGHVS and CDR2 is FQNEAQ. J gave up 7 bases and V 4 bases, and 5 bases lay outside the gene matches. This CDR3 is built from 14 residues. The CDR3 region is CASSSPTGGNIQYF. CDR3 nucleotide sequence: TGTGCCAGCAGCTCCCCGACAGGGGGGAACATTCAGTACTTC. Using reference TRBV7-8 and TRBJ2-4 for the parts outside the CDR3, the full variable domain is GAGVSQSPRYKVAKRGQDVALRCDPISGHVSLFWYQQALGQGPEFLTYFQNEAQLDKSGLPSDRFFAERPEGSVSTLKIQRTQQEDSAVYLCASSSPTGGNIQYFGAGTRLSVL.